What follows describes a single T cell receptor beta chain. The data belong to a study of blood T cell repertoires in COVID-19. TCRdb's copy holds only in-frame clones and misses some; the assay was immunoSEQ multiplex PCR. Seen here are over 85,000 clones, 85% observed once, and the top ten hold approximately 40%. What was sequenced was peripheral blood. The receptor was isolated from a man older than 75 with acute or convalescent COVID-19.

CDR3 nucleotides: TGTGCCAGCAGCTTAGTAACAGGATTGAACACTGAAGCTTTCTTT. This gives the protein CASSLVTGLNTEAFF. The chain couples TRBV7-9 to TRBJ1-1, with D maybe TRBD1 (5 bases). Trimming cost V 1 base and J 0 bases, with 9 bases left between them. The CDR3 is 15 amino acids. Germline V gene sequence: CDR1 SEHNR, CDR2 FQNEAQ (reference sequence).